A single sample gave rise to the 12 T cell receptor beta chains below, sequenced in a study of beta chain features in type 1 diabetes. General study points: Patients with Type 1 diabetes showed moderately but significantly shorter TCRB CDR3s in all four CD4+ subsets.

These receptors' targets are unknown. The sequenced template was cDNA made from the entire isolated RNA. Here immunoSEQ multiplex PCR was the method, and the copy in TCRdb shows in-frame clones only, minus some. The table has 300,000 to 350,000 clones, roughly 9% seen once; the top ten hold over 0.95%. The source material was central memory CD4+ T cells from blood. These receptors all come from a man aged 30-40 years with type 1 diabetes.

The table lists this clone with a few counts. The CDR3 loop reads CASSDRGLNQPQHF. DNA for the CDR3: TGTGCCAGCAGTGACAGGGGGCTTAATCAGCCCCAGCATTTT. The chain combines TRBV2 with TRBJ1-5; 8 bases line up with TRBD1. CDR1 and CDR2 from the germline V gene are SNHLY and FYNNEI. Unmatched junction bases numbered 2, after V lost 3 bases and J lost 4 bases. The CDR3 is 14 amino acids.

This clone was detected a few times. The chain uses TRBV7-6 and TRBJ2-3; 8 nucleotides match TRBD2. V lost 1 base and J lost 2; bases outside the gene matches: 5. Germline V gene lookup returns CDR1 SGHVS and CDR2 FNYEAQ. The CDR3 is made up of 16 amino acids. CDR3 region: CASSLESGGATDTQYF. In DNA, the CDR3 is TGTGCCAGCAGCTTAGAGTCGGGGGGGGCCACAGATACGCAGTATTTT.

This clone occurred a few times. This sequence joins TRBV6-6 and TRBJ2-2; D possibly matches TRBD1 or TRBD2 (5 bases each). Germline CDR1 and CDR2: MNHNY and SVGAGI (reference sequence). The CDR3 length is 14 residues. V was clipped by 4 bases and J by 1 base, with 7 bases between them. CDR3 amino acids: CASSWDGNTGELFF. CDR3 nucleotide sequence: TGTGCCAGCAGTTGGGACGGGAACACCGGGGAGCTGTTTTTT.

There are a few counts of this clone. The genes are TRBV7-2 and TRBJ1-2, with D perhaps matching TRBD1 (5 bases). Germline CDR1 reads SGHTA; CDR2 reads FQGNSA. Trimming pared 3 bases from V and 5 bases from J, leaving 10 bases between. The CDR3 loop spans 13 amino acids. For the CDR3, the DNA is TGTGCCAGCAGCTTCACAGGCCCTTATGGCTACACCTTC. This sequence encodes CASSFTGPYGYTF. Full variable domain (missing parts from reference TRBV7-2 and TRBJ1-2): GAGVSQSPSNKVTEKGKDVELRCDPISGHTALYWYRQSLGQGLEFLIYFQGNSAPDKSGLPSDRFSAERTGGSVSTLTIQRTQQEDSAVYLCASSFTGPYGYTFGSGTRLTVV.

The CDR3 is CASSPDSLTHYGYTF. The CDR3 nucleotides read TGTGCCAGCAGTCCCGACAGCCTAACTCACTATGGCTACACCTTC. This chain links TRBV6-5 with TRBJ1-2, with D tentatively TRBD1 (5 bases). The CDR3 consists of 15 residues. The V gene lost 5 bases and the J gene lost 3 bases, with 16 bases spanning the gap. The germline gives CDR1 MNHEY, CDR2 SVGAGI.

This clone has ten or more counts. The V and J genes are TRBV9 and TRBJ2-2; 12 nucleotides align to TRBD1. CDR1 and CDR2 from the germline V gene are SGDLS and YYNGEE. This CDR3 spans 16 amino acids. V was pared by 4 bases and J by 5 bases, with 6 bases of the junction left unmatched. The CDR3 here is CASSLRDRGQTGELFF. The CDR3 nucleotides read TGTGCCAGCAGCCTACGGGACAGGGGGCAAACCGGGGAGCTGTTTTTT.

This chain connects TRBV23-1 to TRBJ1-4; TRBD1 agrees at 7 bases. TRBV23-1 is identified as an open reading frame with a role that is uncertain. CDR3 size: 17 residues. The V gene end was trimmed by 2 bases and the J gene end by 8 bases; junction bases not matched to a gene: 14. The CDR3 protein is CASSQGGTGAGSEKLFF. The CDR3 DNA reads as TGCGCCAGCAGTCAAGGCGGTACAGGGGCGGGAAGCGAAAAACTGTTTTTT.

This clone was seen only a few times. The chain recombines TRBV11-2 with TRBJ2-3; possible D gene TRBD1, 5 bases. This CDR3 contains 15 residues. Germline CDR1 SGHAT, CDR2 FQNNGV. V was trimmed by 5 bases and J by 2 bases, leaving 14 bases between them. CDR3 in amino acids: CASSQTGRPTDTQYF. The CDR3 coding sequence is TGTGCCAGCAGCCAAACAGGACGGCCCACAGATACGCAGTATTTT. Supplemented by reference TRBV11-2 and TRBJ2-3, the full variable domain reads EAGVAQSPRYKIIEKRQSVAFWCNPISGHATLYWYQQILGQGPKLLIQFQNNGVVDDSQLPKDRFSAERLKGVDSTLKIQPAKLEDSAVYLCASSQTGRPTDTQYFGPGTRLTVL.

The chain employs TRBV18 and TRBJ2-1; perhaps TRBD2 as D (6 bases). Trimming pared 0 bases from V and 1 base from J, leaving 7 bases between. The germline gives CDR1 KGHSH, CDR2 LQKENI. The CDR3 runs 15 residues. As DNA, the CDR3 is TGTGCCAGCTCACCACCGGAGGGTTCCTACAATGAGCAGTTCTTC. Translating gives CASSPPEGSYNEQFF.

The chain couples TRBV10-2 to TRBJ1-2; 8 positions agree with TRBD1. The CDR3 is 15 residues long. V dropped 4 bases and J dropped 0; count of bases not matched to a gene: 4. The germline V gene has CDR1 WSHSY and CDR2 SAAADI. The DNA of the CDR3 is TGCGCCAGCAGTGCGAGGACAGGGTCTAACTATGGCTACACCTTC. Residues: CASSARTGSNYGYTF.

The V and J genes are TRBV30 and TRBJ1-2; no clear D gene. The CDR3 is made up of 13 amino acids. CDR1 and CDR2 (germline): GTSNPN, SVGIG (reference sequence). V was trimmed by 2 bases and J by 2 bases, leaving 9 bases between them. The CDR3 reads CAWSRDENYGYTF. CDR3 sequence (DNA): TGTGCCTGGAGTAGAGATGAGAACTATGGCTACACCTTC.

Here the CDR3 DNA reads TGTGCCAGCAGTGAAAGGTTAACAGATGGCTACACCTTC. Translation: CASSERLTDGYTF. This chain links TRBV6-1 with TRBJ1-2; D call uncertain. The germline V gene has CDR1 MNHNS and CDR2 SASEGT. There are 13 residues in the CDR3. Between the trimmed V and J ends, which lost 2 bases and 6 bases, there was a span of 10 bases.